This is a list of T cell receptor beta chains from one sample in a study of early T cells in non-severe SARS-CoV-2 infection. One entry per CDR3 protein, called by TCRdb with MiXCR from the 5' RACE reads. This sample carries 37,000 or so distinct CDR3 sequences, approximately 6.1% of them seen once, and the ten largest clones take 4.5% to 5.5%. Material for sequencing was whole blood. Receptor source: an adult who was a healthcare worker with PCR-confirmed SARS-CoV-2 infection or an uninfected control (not recorded which). CDR3s include the opening cysteine and the closing phenylalanine or tryptophan. The order of the fields is CDR3 protein, CDR3 DNA, clone size, D gene, J gene, V gene. The D gene is left open where the match is weak. Size tells how often a clone was seen (once, few, many) or the class of an expanded clone, and some rows leave it out.

CDR3: CASSRWGLAAAQETQYF
DNA: TGTGCCAGCAGTCGGTGGGGACTAGCGGCAGCGCAAGAGACCCAGTACTTC
size: many
D: TRBD2
J: TRBJ2-5
V: TRBV4-2

CDR3: CSARRQDTEAFF
DNA: TGCAGTGCTAGAAGGCAGGACACTGAAGCTTTCTTT
size: NA
D: NA
J: TRBJ1-1
V: TRBV20-1

CDR3: CSATRAGTPYEQYF
DNA: TGCAGTGCAACTAGGGCGGGCACCCCCTACGAGCAGTACTTC
size: many
D: NA
J: TRBJ2-7
V: TRBV20-1

CDR3: CASSFLPPGQGNTGELFF
DNA: TGTGCCAGCAGTTTCCTTCCACCGGGACAGGGAAACACCGGGGAGCTGTTTTTT
size: few
D: TRBD1
J: TRBJ2-2
V: TRBV28

CDR3: CASERGGTEAFF
DNA: TGTGCCAGCGAGAGGGGGGGCACTGAAGCTTTCTTT
size: few
D: NA
J: TRBJ1-1
V: TRBV6-6

CDR3: CASSLGVAGRNEQFF
DNA: TGTGCCAGCAGCTTGGGTGTAGCGGGACGGAATGAGCAGTTCTTC
size: many
D: TRBD2
J: TRBJ2-1
V: TRBV28

CDR3: CASSPRARRNTEAFF
DNA: TGTGCCAGCAGCCCCCGGGCCCGTCGGAACACTGAAGCTTTCTTT
size: many
D: NA
J: TRBJ1-1
V: TRBV28

CDR3: CASRGRSGTSTYNEQFF
DNA: TGTGCCAGCAGAGGCCGATCCGGGACTAGCACGTACAATGAGCAGTTCTTC
size: NA
D: TRBD2
J: TRBJ2-1
V: TRBV27

CDR3: CASSKKGWGPRVTDTQYF
DNA: TGTGCCAGCAGCAAGAAGGGATGGGGGCCCCGAGTTACAGATACGCAGTATTTT
size: many
D: NA
J: TRBJ2-3
V: TRBV21-1

CDR3: CASSSEAGQPQHF
DNA: TGCGCCAGCAGCTCGGAGGCAGGTCAGCCCCAGCATTTT
size: NA
D: NA
J: TRBJ1-5
V: TRBV5-1

CDR3: CAILAGGPYNEQFF
DNA: TGTGCCATACTAGCGGGAGGGCCTTACAATGAGCAGTTCTTC
size: many
D: TRBD2
J: TRBJ2-1
V: TRBV10-3

CDR3: CASVKPGQTYEQYF
DNA: TGTGCCAGCGTCAAGCCCGGACAGACCTACGAGCAGTACTTC
size: many
D: NA
J: TRBJ2-7
V: TRBV28

CDR3: CATKDSATYEQYF
DNA: TGTGCCACCAAGGACAGTGCTACCTACGAGCAGTACTTC
size: many
D: NA
J: TRBJ2-7
V: TRBV28

CDR3: CASSLALGMRGHGSYEQYF
DNA: TGTGCCAGCAGCTTAGCTCTGGGAATGCGGGGCCACGGCTCCTACGAGCAGTACTTC
size: many
D: NA
J: TRBJ2-7
V: TRBV7-2

CDR3: CASSPFPYEQYF
DNA: TGTGCCAGCAGTCCCTTTCCCTACGAGCAGTACTTC
size: many
D: NA
J: TRBJ2-7
V: TRBV6-5

CDR3: CASSFGVVAPSTDTQYF
DNA: TGTGCCAGCAGCTTCGGGGTGGTAGCCCCAAGCACAGATACGCAGTATTTT
size: many
D: NA
J: TRBJ2-3
V: TRBV5-6

CDR3: CASSIDPRLAYYNEQFF
DNA: TGTGCCAGTAGTATAGATCCCCGACTAGCCTACTACAATGAGCAGTTCTTC
size: many
D: TRBD2
J: TRBJ2-1
V: TRBV19

CDR3: CAINPGLAGGPGEQYF
DNA: TGTGCCATCAATCCGGGACTAGCGGGAGGGCCTGGCGAGCAGTACTTC
size: many
D: TRBD2
J: TRBJ2-7
V: TRBV10-3

CDR3: CASSTGQRGYNEQFF
DNA: TGTGCCAGCAGCACGGGACAGAGGGGGTACAATGAGCAGTTCTTC
size: many
D: TRBD1
J: TRBJ2-1
V: TRBV28

CDR3: CARRGSNTEAFF
DNA: TGTGCCAGGAGGGGCAGCAACACTGAAGCTTTCTTT
size: few
D: NA
J: TRBJ1-1
V: TRBV2

CDR3: CASSQFGEQYF
DNA: TGTGCCAGCAGCCAGTTTGGCGAGCAGTACTTC
size: NA
D: NA
J: TRBJ2-7
V: TRBV6-1

CDR3: CASRYPGQGAYEQYF
DNA: TGTGCCAGCAGGTACCCGGGACAGGGGGCATACGAGCAGTACTTC
size: few
D: TRBD1
J: TRBJ2-7
V: TRBV2

CDR3: CASSTRGLGTEAFF
DNA: TGTGCCAGCTCCACCCGAGGGCTTGGAACTGAAGCTTTCTTT
size: many
D: NA
J: TRBJ1-1
V: TRBV18

CDR3: CASSQADQGRAQPQHF
DNA: TGTGCCAGCAGCCAAGCCGATCAGGGTCGCGCTCAGCCCCAGCATTTT
size: few
D: NA
J: TRBJ1-5
V: TRBV3-1

CDR3: CAWSEGGTEAFF
DNA: TGTGCCTGGAGTGAAGGGGGCACTGAAGCTTTCTTT
size: many
D: NA
J: TRBJ1-1
V: TRBV30

CDR3: CASTSSAGMLVDTQYF
DNA: TGTGCCAGTACATCTTCTGCCGGCATGTTGGTAGATACGCAGTATTTT
size: many
D: NA
J: TRBJ2-3
V: TRBV19

CDR3: CASSPSQGDGELFF
DNA: TGTGCCAGCAGTCCCAGTCAGGGGGACGGGGAGCTGTTTTTT
size: many
D: TRBD1
J: TRBJ2-2
V: TRBV12-3/TRBV12-4

CDR3: CASSRVGYSNQPQHF
DNA: TGTGCCAGCAGTCGCGTTGGGTATAGCAATCAGCCCCAGCATTTT
size: many
D: NA
J: TRBJ1-5
V: TRBV12-3/TRBV12-4

CDR3: CASRRDRVEKLFF
DNA: TGTGCCAGCAGGAGAGACAGGGTCGAAAAACTGTTTTTT
size: NA
D: TRBD1
J: TRBJ1-4
V: TRBV3-1

CDR3: CASSLVSGANVLTF
DNA: TGTGCCAGCAGCTTAGTTTCTGGGGCCAACGTCCTGACTTTC
size: NA
D: NA
J: TRBJ2-6
V: TRBV11-2

CDR3: CSARGRQGASYEQFF
DNA: TGCAGTGCTAGGGGGAGACAGGGGGCTTCGTATGAGCAGTTCTTC
size: once
D: TRBD1
J: TRBJ2-1
V: TRBV20-1

CDR3: CASSRTSGAGEAFF
DNA: TGTGCCAGCAGCCGAACGTCAGGGGCGGGTGAAGCTTTCTTT
size: few
D: NA
J: TRBJ1-1
V: TRBV14

CDR3: CASSGYRQGLSYEQYF
DNA: TGTGCCAGCAGTGGGTACCGACAGGGCCTCTCCTACGAGCAGTACTTC
size: many
D: TRBD1
J: TRBJ2-7
V: TRBV2

CDR3: CASSPPLGSYEQYF
DNA: TGTGCCAGCAGCCCGCCGCTCGGGTCCTACGAGCAGTACTTC
size: many
D: NA
J: TRBJ2-7
V: TRBV5-5

CDR3: CASSLGVGYNEQFF
DNA: TGTGCCAGCAGCTTAGGGGTGGGCTACAATGAGCAGTTCTTC
size: few
D: NA
J: TRBJ2-1
V: TRBV7-2

CDR3: CASSFGQGFTPDQETQYF
DNA: TGTGCCAGCAGCTTCGGGCAGGGTTTTACTCCTGACCAAGAGACCCAGTACTTC
size: many
D: NA
J: TRBJ2-5
V: TRBV11-2